The 9 T cell receptor beta chains listed next were all sequenced from one sample in a study of shared clonotypes between healthy human individuals. The protocol was immunoSEQ multiplex PCR, while the TCRdb copy is restricted to in-frame clones and leaves out a portion. The table shows some 200,000 clones, with over 50% occurring only once. The sample taken for sequencing was memory CD4+ T cells sorted from blood. Subset: CD45RA-negative fraction. These receptors originate from a man aged 30 to 45 in good health.

The chain combines TRBV19 with TRBJ2-1; D not certain. Germline assignment: CDR1 LNHDA and CDR2 SQIVND (reference sequence). V lost 3 bases to trimming and J lost 6 bases, with 9 bases between them. This CDR3 is 13 amino acids long. In DNA, the CDR3 is TGTGCCAGTAGTATCGCACACGGCAATGAGCAGTTCTTC. This gives the protein CASSIAHGNEQFF.

The chain uses TRBV6-6 and TRBJ2-2; 8 bases are shared with TRBD2. V was pared by 6 bases and J by 4 bases, with 10 bases of the junction left unmatched. The CDR3 covers 16 residues. Germline CDR1 reads MNHNY; CDR2 reads SVGAGI (reference sequence). CDR3 sequence (DNA): TGTGCCAGCAGCCACGATCCGGGAGGGGCCACCGGGGAGCTGTTTTTT. Protein: CASSHDPGGATGELFF.

This chain uses TRBV6-4 with TRBJ1-5; 7 bases fit TRBD1. The germline gives CDR1 MRHNA, CDR2 SNTAGT. CDR3 length equals 15 residues. V trimming: 6 bases; J trimming: 4 bases; junction bases outside the gene matches: 9. The CDR3: CASRGGGGMNQPQHF. Here the CDR3 DNA reads TGTGCCAGCAGGGGCGGAGGGGGCATGAATCAGCCCCAGCATTTT.

The V and J genes are TRBV27 and TRBJ1-4; a weak D match, TRBD1 (5 bases). Germline V gene data show CDR1 as MNHEY and CDR2 as SMNVEV (reference sequence). The length of the CDR3 is 14 residues. V lost 4 bases to trimming and J lost 7 bases, with 13 bases between them. CDR3 in DNA: TGTGCCAGCAGTTCGTCCTGGGGCGGTGAAAAACTGTTTTTT. As protein: CASSSSWGGEKLFF. Drawing the rest from reference TRBV27 and TRBJ1-4, the complete variable domain is EAQVTQNPRYLITVTGKKLTVTCSQNMNHEYMSWYRQDPGLGLRQIYYSMNVEVTDKGDVPEGYKVSRKEKRNFPLILESPSPNQTSLYFCASSSSWGGEKLFFGSGTQLSVL.

V and J are TRBV27 and TRBJ1-2, with a tentative D call TRBD1 (5 bases). This CDR3 has 15 amino acids. From germline, CDR1 is MNHEY and CDR2 SMNVEV (reference sequence). Trimming removed 5 bases at V and 4 bases at J, with 17 bases between. CDR3 in amino acids: CASSPDFGGIYGYTF. In DNA, the CDR3 is TGTGCCAGCAGTCCCGACTTTGGGGGTATCTATGGCTACACCTTC.

This sequence joins TRBV5-6 and TRBJ2-7; D is perhaps TRBD1 (6 bases). This CDR3 is built from 15 residues. V was shortened by 0 bases and J by 0 bases, with 10 bases between the two germline ends. Germline CDR1 reads SGHDT; CDR2 reads YYEEEE. The CDR3 nucleotides read TGTGCCAGCAGCTTGGGGCAGGGACACTCCTACGAGCAGTACTTC. Its protein is CASSLGQGHSYEQYF.

The genes are TRBV29-1 and TRBJ2-5, with D maybe TRBD1 (6 bases). Trimming shortened V by 4 bases and J by 3 bases, and 9 bases separated the two germline ends. CDR3 length: 12 amino acids. Germline CDR1 SQVTM, CDR2 ANQGSEA. The CDR3 DNA sequence: TGCAGCGTTGTAAAGGGGGAAGAGACCCAGTACTTC. This sequence encodes CSVVKGEETQYF.

The rearrangement uses TRBV7-8 and TRBJ2-7; D unclear. Trimming left V 1 base short and J 1 base short, with 8 bases between. The V gene's germline CDR1 is SGHVS and CDR2 FQNEAQ. This CDR3 is built from 14 residues. This CDR3 reads CASSLGQRSYEQYF. The CDR3 DNA sequence: TGTGCCAGCAGCTTAGGTCAGAGATCCTACGAGCAGTACTTC.

This clone was observed a few times. The genes are TRBV5-8 and TRBJ2-5, with 7 bases that match TRBD2. The CDR3 extends over 13 amino acids. The V and J ends lost 4 bases and 5 bases, in that order; junction bases with no gene match: 5. Germline V gene lookup returns CDR1 SGHTS and CDR2 YDEGEE. CDR3 protein: CASSPRGEETQYF. For the CDR3, the DNA is TGTGCCAGCAGCCCCCGGGGGGAGGAGACCCAGTACTTC.